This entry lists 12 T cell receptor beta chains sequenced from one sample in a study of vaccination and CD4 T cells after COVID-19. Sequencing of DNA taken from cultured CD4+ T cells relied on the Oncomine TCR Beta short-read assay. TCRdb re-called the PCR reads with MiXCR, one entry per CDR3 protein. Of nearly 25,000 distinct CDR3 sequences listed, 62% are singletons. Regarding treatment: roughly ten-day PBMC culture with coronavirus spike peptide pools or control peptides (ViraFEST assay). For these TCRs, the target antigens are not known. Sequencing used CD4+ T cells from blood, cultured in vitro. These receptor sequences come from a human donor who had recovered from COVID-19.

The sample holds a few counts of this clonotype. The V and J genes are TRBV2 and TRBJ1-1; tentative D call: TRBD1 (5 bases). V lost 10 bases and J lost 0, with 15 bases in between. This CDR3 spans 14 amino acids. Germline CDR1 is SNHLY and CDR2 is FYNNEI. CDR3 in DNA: TGTGCCACCCTAAGACCAGGGTTGAACACTGAAGCTTTCTTT. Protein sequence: CATLRPGLNTEAFF.

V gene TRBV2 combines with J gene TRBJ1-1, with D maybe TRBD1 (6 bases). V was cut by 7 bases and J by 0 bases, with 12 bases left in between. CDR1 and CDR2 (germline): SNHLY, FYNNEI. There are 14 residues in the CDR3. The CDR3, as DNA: TGTGCCAGCAAGGCAGGGGTCCTGAACACTGAAGCTTTCTTT. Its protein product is CASKAGVLNTEAFF.

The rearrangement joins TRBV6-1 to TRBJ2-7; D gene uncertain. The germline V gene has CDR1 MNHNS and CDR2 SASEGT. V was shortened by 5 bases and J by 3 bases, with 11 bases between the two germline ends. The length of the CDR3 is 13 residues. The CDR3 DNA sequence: TGTGCCAGCAGTACCCCGGCCCGCTACGAGCAGTACTTC. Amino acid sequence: CASSTPARYEQYF.

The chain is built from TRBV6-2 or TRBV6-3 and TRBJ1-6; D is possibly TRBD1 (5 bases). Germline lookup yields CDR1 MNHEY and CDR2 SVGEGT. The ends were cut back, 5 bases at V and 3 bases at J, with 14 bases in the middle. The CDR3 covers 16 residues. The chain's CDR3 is CASSHPPGDYNSPLHF. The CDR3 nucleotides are TGTGCCAGCAGTCACCCTCCGGGGGACTATAATTCACCCCTCCACTTT.

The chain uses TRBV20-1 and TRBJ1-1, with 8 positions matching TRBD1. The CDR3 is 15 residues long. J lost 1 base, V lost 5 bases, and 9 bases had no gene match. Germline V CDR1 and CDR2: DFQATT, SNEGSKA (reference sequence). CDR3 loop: CSARIPGQANTEAFF. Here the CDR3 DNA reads TGCAGTGCTCGTATTCCGGGACAGGCGAACACTGAAGCTTTCTTT.

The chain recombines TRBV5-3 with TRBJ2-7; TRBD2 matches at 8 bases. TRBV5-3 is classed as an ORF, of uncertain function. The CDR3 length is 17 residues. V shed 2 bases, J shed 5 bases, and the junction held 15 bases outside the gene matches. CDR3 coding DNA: TGTGCCAGAAGCTTTTTTCTCCGCCCGGCGGGAGGCCACGAGCAGTACTTC. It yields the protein CARSFFLRPAGGHEQYF.

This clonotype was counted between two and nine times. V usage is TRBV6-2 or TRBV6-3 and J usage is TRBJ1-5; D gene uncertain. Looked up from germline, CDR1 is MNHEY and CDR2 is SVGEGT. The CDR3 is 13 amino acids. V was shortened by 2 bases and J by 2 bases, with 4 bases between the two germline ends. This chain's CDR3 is CASSYDGNQPQHF. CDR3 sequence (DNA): TGTGCCAGCAGTTACGACGGCAATCAGCCCCAGCATTTT.

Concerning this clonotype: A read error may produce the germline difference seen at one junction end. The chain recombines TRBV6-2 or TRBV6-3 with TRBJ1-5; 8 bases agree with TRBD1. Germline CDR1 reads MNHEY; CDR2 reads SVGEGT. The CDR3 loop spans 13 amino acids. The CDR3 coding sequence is TGTGCCAGCGGTTATACAGGGGGTCAGCCCCAGCATTTT. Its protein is CASGYTGGQPQHF.

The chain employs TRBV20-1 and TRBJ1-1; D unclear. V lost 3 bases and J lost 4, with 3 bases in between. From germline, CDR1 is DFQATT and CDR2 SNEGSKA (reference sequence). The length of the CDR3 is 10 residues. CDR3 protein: CSARATEAFF. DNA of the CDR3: TGCAGTGCTAGGGCCACTGAAGCTTTCTTT.

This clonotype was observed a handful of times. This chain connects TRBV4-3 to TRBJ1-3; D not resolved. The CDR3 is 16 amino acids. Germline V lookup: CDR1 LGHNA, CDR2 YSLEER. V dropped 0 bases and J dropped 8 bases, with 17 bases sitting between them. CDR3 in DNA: TGCGCCAGCAGCCAAGATCTGGGAGGGATTCGGGACACCATATATTTT. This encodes CASSQDLGGIRDTIYF.

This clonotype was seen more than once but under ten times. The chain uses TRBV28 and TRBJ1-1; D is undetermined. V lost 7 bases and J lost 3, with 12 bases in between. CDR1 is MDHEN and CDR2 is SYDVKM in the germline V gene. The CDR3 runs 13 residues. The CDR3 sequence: CASIRRGYTEAFF. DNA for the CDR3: TGTGCCAGCATACGGAGAGGGTACACTGAAGCTTTCTTT.

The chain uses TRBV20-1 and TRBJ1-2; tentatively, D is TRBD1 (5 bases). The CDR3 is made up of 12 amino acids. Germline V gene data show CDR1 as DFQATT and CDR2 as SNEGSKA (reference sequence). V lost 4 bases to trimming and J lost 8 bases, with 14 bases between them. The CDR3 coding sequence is TGCAGTGCTAATGGGGCCCAAGGAGGCTACACCTTC. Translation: CSANGAQGGYTF.